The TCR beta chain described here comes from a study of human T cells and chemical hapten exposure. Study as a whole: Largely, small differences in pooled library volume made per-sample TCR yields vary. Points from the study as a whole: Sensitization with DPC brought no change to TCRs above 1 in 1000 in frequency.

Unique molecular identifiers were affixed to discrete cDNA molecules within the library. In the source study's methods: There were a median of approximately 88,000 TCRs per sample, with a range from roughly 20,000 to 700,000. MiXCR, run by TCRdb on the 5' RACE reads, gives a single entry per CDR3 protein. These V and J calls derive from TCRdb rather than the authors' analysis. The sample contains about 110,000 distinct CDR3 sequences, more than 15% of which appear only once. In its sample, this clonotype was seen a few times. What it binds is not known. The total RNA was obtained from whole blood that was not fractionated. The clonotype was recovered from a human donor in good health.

The CDR3 sequence is CSAREGLRRDPNYGYTF. As DNA, the CDR3 is TGCAGTGCTAGAGAGGGCCTTAGGAGGGACCCTAACTATGGCTACACCTTC. This chain uses TRBV20-1 with TRBJ1-2, with D perhaps matching TRBD1 (5 bases). Trimming took 0 bases from V and 0 from J, leaving 17 bases between them. Germline lookup yields CDR1 DFQATT and CDR2 SNEGSKA (reference sequence). This CDR3 comprises 17 residues.